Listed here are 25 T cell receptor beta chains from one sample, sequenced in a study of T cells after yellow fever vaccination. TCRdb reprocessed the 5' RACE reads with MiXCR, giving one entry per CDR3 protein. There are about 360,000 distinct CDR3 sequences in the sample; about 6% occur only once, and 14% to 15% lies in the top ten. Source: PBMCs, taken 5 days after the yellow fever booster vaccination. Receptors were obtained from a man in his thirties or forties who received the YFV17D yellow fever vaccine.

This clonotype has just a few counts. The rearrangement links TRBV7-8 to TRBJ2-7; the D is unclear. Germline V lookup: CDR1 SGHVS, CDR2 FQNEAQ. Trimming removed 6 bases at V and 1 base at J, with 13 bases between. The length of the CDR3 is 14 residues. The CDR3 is CASSQSLVSYEQYF. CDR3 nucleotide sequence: TGTGCCAGCAGTCAAAGTCTAGTTTCCTACGAGCAGTACTTC.

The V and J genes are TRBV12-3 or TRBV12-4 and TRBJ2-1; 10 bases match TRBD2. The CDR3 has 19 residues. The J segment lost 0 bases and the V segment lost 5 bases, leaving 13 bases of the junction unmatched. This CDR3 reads CASSPYFPGLANSYNEQFF. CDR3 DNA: TGTGCCAGCAGTCCATACTTCCCGGGACTAGCGAACTCCTACAATGAGCAGTTCTTC.

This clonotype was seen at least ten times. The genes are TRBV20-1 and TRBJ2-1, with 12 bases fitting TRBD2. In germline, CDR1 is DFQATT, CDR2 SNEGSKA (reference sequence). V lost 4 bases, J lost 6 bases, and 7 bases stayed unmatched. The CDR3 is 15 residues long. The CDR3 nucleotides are TGCAGTGCTACCAGACTAGCGGGAGACCCCAATGAGCAGTTCTTC. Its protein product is CSATRLAGDPNEQFF.

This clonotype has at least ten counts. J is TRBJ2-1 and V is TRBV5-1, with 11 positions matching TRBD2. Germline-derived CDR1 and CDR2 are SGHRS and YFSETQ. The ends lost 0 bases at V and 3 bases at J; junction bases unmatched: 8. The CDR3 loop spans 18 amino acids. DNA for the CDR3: TGCGCCAGCAGCTTGGCCCCCTCGACTAGCGGGGACTACAATGAGCAGTTCTTC. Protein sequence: CASSLAPSTSGDYNEQFF.

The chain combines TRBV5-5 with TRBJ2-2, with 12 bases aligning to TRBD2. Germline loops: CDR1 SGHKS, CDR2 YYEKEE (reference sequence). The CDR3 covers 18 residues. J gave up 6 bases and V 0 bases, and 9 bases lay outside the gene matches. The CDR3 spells CASSLARLAGEGAGELFF. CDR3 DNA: TGTGCCAGCAGCTTGGCCCGACTAGCGGGAGAAGGGGCCGGGGAGCTGTTTTTT.

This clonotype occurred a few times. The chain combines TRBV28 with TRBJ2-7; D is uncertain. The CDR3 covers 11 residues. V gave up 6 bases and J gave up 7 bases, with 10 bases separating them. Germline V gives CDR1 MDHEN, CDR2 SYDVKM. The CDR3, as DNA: TGTGCCAGCAGCCCGAGATCTGAGCAGTACTTC. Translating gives CASSPRSEQYF. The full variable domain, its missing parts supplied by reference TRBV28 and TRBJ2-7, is DVKVTQSSRYLVKRTGEKVFLECVQDMDHENMFWYRQDPGLGLRLIYFSYDVKMKEKGDIPEGYSVSREKKERFSLILESASTNQTSMYLCASSPRSEQYFGPGTRLTVT.

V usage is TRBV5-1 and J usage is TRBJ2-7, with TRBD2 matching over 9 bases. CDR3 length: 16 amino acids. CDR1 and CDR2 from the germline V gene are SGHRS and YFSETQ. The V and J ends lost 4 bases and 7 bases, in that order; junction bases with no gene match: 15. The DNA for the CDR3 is TGCGCCAGCAGCACCCCGGGACTAGCTGGATCGGGGGAGCAGTACTTC. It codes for CASSTPGLAGSGEQYF.

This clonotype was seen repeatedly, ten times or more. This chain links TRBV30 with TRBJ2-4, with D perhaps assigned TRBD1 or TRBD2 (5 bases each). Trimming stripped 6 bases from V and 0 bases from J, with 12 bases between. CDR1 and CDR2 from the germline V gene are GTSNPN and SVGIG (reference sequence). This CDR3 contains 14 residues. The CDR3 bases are TGTGCCTGTCACCCCGGGACAGCCAAAAACATTCAGTACTTC. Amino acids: CACHPGTAKNIQYF.

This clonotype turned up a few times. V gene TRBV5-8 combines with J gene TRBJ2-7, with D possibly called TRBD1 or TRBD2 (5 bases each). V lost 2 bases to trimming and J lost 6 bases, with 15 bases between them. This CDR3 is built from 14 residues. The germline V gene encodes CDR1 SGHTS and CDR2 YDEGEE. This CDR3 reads CASSLATKGAEQYF. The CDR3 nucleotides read TGTGCCAGCAGCTTAGCGACTAAAGGGGCCGAGCAGTACTTC.

CDR3 DNA: TGTGCCAGCAGTTTAGGGCGTTTACAGCATTTT. Amino acids: CASSLGRLQHF. The chain has TRBV12-3 or TRBV12-4 and TRBJ1-5, with no clear D. The CDR3 has 11 residues. Trimming shortened V by 1 base and J by 13 bases, and 8 bases separated the two germline ends.

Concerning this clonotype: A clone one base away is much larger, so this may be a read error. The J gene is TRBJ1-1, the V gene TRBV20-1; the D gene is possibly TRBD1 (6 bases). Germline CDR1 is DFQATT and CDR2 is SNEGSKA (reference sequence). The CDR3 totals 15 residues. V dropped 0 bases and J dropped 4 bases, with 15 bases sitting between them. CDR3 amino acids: CSARDQGNWVTEAFF. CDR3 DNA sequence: TGCAGTGCTAGAGATCAGGGGAATTGGGTCACTGAAGCTTTCTTT.

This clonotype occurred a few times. CDR3 sequence: CASSVQSSWSYNEQFF. The CDR3 nucleotides read TGTGCCAGCAGTGTCCAATCTAGCTGGTCCTACAATGAGCAGTTCTTC. This chain joins TRBV6-4 and TRBJ2-1, with D tentatively TRBD2 (5 bases). Germline V CDR1 and CDR2: MRHNA, SNTAGT. The ends were cut back, 4 bases at V and 1 base at J, with 14 bases in the middle. CDR3 length: 16 residues.

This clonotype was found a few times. In nucleotides, the CDR3 is TGTGCCATCAGGGGGGACAGGGGGAACACTGAAGCTTTCTTT. Translation: CAIRGDRGNTEAFF. The V and J genes are TRBV10-3 and TRBJ1-1, with 10 bases aligning to TRBD1. CDR3 size: 14 residues. Per germline, CDR1 ENHRY and CDR2 SYGVKD. V shed 6 bases and J 1 base; nucleotides not matched to a gene: 2.

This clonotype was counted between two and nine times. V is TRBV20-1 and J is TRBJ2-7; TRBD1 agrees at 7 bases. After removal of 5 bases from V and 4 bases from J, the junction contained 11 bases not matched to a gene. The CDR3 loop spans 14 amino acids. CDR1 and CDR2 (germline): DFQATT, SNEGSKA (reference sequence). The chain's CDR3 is CSAPLKTGQYEQYF. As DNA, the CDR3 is TGCAGTGCTCCCTTAAAGACAGGGCAGTACGAGCAGTACTTC.

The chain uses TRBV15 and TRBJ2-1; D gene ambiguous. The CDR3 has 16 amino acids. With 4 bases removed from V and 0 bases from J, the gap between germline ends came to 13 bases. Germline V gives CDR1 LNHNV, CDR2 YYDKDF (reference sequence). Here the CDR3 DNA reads TGTGCCACCAGCACACTTCTAGAAAGCTCCTACAATGAGCAGTTCTTC. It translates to CATSTLLESSYNEQFF.

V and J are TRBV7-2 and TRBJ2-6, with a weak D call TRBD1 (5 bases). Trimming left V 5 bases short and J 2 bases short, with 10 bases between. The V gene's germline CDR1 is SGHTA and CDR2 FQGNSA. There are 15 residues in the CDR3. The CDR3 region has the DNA TGTGCCAGCAGCCCCCAAGGGGCTGGGGCCAACGTCCTGACTTTC. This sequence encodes CASSPQGAGANVLTF.

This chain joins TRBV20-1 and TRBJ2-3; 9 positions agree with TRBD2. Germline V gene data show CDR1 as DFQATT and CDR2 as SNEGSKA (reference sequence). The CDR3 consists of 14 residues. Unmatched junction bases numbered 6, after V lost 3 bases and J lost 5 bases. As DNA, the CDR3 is TGCAGTGCTAGGGGTAGCGGGAGTAAAGATACGCAGTATTTT. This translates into CSARGSGSKDTQYF.

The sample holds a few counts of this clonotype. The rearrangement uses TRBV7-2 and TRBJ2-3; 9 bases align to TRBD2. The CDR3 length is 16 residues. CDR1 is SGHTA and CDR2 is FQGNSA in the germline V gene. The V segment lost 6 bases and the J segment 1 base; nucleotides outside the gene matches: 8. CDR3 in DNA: TGTGCCAGCAGTTCATTTAGCGGGAGTCGCACAGATACGCAGTATTTT. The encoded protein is CASSSFSGSRTDTQYF.

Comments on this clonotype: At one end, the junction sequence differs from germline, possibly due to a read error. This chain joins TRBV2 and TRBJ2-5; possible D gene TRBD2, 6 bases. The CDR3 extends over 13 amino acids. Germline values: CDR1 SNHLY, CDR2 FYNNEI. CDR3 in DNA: TGTGCCGGCAGACTCACGGGAGAAGAGACCCAGTACTTC. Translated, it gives CAGRLTGEETQYF.

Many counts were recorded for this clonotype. The CDR3 protein is CASSRTWREGYEQFF. The CDR3 DNA reads as TGTGCCAGCAGCCGAACGTGGCGGGAGGGGTATGAGCAGTTCTTC. The chain employs TRBV9 and TRBJ2-1; 9 nucleotides match TRBD2. This CDR3 comprises 15 residues. Germline V gene sequence: CDR1 SGDLS, CDR2 YYNGEE. Germline trimming cut 4 bases from V and 8 bases from J; bases unmatched to any gene: 10.

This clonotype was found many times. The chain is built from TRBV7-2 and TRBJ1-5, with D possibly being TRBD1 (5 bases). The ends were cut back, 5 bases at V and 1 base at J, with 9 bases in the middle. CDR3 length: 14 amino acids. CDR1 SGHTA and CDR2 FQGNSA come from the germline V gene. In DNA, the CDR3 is TGTGCCAGCAGCCGGACAAGCAGCAATCAGCCCCAGCATTTT. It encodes CASSRTSSNQPQHF.

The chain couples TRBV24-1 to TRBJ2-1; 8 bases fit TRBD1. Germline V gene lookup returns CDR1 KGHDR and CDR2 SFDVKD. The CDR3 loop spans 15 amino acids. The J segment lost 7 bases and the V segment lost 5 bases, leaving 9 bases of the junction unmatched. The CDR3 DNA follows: TGTGCCACCAGTGCTGACAGGGGTGGTAAAAATGAGCAGTTCTTC. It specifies CATSADRGGKNEQFF.

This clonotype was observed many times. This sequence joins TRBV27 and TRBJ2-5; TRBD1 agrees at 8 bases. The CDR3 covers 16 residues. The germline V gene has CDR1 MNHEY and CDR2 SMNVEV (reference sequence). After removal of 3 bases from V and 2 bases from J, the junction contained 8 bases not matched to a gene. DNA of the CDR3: TGTGCCAGCAGTTTCTCCCGGACAGGGCCACAAGAGACCCAGTACTTC. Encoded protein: CASSFSRTGPQETQYF.

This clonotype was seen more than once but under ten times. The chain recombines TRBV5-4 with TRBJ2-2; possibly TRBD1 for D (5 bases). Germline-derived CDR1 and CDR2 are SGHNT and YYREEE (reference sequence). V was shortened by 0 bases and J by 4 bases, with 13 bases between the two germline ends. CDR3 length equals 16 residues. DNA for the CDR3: TGTGCCAGCAGCTTGGCTGGTCAGGGTGGCACCGGGGAGCTGTTTTTT. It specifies CASSLAGQGGTGELFF. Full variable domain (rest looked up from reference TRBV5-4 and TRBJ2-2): ETGVTQSPTHLIKTRGQQVTLRCSSQSGHNTVSWYQQALGQGPQFIFQYYREEENGRGNFPPRFSGLQFPNYSSELNVNALELDDSALYLCASSLAGQGGTGELFFGEGSRLTVL.

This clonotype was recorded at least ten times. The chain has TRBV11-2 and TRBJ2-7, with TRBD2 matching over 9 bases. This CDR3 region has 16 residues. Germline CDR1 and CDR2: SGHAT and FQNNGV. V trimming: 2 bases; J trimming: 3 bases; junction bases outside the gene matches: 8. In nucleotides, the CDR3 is TGTGCCAGCAGCTTAAGGCGTCTAGCGGGAAACTACGAGCAGTACTTC. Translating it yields CASSLRRLAGNYEQYF. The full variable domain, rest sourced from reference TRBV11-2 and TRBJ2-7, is EAGVAQSPRYKIIEKRQSVAFWCNPISGHATLYWYQQILGQGPKLLIQFQNNGVVDDSQLPKDRFSAERLKGVDSTLKIQPAKLEDSAVYLCASSLRRLAGNYEQYFGPGTRLTVT.